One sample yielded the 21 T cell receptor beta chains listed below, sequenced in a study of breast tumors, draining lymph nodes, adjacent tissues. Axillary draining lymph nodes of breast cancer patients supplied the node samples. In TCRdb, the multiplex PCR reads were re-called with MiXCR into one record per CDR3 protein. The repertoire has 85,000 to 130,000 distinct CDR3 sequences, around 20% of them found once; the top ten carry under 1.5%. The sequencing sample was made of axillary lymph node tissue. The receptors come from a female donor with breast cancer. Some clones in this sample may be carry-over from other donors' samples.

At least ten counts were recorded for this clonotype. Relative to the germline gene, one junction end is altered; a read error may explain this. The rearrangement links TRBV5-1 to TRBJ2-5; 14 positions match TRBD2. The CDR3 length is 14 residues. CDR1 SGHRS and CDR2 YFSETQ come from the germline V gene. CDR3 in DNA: TGTGCCAGCAGCGGGACTAGCGGGGGTGAGACCCAGTACTTC. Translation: CASSGTSGGETQYF.

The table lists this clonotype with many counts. CDR3: CASSHPNRRPYEQYF. The CDR3 DNA reads TGCGCCAGCAGCCACCCCAACAGGAGACCCTACGAGCAGTACTTC. The chain carries TRBV4-1 and TRBJ2-7; possibly TRBD1 for D (5 bases). CDR1 MGHRA and CDR2 YSYEKL come from the germline V gene. This CDR3 comprises 15 residues. V lost 3 bases and J lost 2, with 14 bases in between.

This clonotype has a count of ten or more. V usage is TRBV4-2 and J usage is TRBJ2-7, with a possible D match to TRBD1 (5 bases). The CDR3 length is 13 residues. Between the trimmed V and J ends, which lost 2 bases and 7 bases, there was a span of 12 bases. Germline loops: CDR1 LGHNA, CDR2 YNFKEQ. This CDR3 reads CASSQIESGEQYF. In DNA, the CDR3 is TGTGCCAGCAGCCAAATCGAGTCAGGGGAGCAGTACTTC.

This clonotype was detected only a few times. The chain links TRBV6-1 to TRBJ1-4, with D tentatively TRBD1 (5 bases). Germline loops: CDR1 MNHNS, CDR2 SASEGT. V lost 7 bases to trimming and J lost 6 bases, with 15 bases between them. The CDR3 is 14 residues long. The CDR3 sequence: CASNPGGGYEKLFF. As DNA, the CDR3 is TGTGCCAGCAACCCGGGGGGGGGTTATGAAAAACTGTTTTTT.

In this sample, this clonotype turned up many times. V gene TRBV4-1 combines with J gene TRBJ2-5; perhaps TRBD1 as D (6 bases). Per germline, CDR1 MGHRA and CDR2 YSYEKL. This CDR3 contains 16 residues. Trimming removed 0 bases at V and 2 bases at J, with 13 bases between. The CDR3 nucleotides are TGCGCCAGCAGCCAAGATGGGGGCTTCCCACAAGAGACCCAGTACTTC. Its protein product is CASSQDGGFPQETQYF.

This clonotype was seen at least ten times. CDR3 residues: CASSPLAGEQFF. CDR3 nucleotide sequence: TGTGCCAGTAGTCCGCTAGCGGGGGAGCAGTTCTTC. V gene TRBV19 combines with J gene TRBJ2-1, with 9 nucleotides matching TRBD2. This CDR3 has 12 amino acids. V shed 5 bases and J 10 bases; nucleotides not matched to a gene: 3. Germline V gene data show CDR1 as LNHDA and CDR2 as SQIVND (reference sequence). Complete variable domain (other parts from reference TRBV19 and TRBJ2-1): DGGITQSPKYLFRKEGQNVTLSCEQNLNHDAMYWYRQDPGQGLRLIYYSQIVNDFQKGDIAEGYSVSREKKESFPLTVTSAQKNPTAFYLCASSPLAGEQFFGPGTRLTVL.

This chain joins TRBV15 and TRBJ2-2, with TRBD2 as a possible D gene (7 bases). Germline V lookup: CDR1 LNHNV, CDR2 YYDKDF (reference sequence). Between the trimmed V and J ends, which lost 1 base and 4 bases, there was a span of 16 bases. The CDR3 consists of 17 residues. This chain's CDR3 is CATSRGAGAVGTGELFF. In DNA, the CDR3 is TGTGCCACCAGCAGAGGGGCGGGGGCGGTCGGCACCGGGGAGCTGTTTTTT.

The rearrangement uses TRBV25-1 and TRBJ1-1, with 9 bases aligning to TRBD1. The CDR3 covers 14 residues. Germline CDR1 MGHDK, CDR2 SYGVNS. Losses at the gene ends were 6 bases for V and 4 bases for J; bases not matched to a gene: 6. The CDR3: CASRGTGFSTEAFF. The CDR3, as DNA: TGTGCCAGCAGAGGGACAGGGTTCAGCACTGAAGCTTTCTTT.

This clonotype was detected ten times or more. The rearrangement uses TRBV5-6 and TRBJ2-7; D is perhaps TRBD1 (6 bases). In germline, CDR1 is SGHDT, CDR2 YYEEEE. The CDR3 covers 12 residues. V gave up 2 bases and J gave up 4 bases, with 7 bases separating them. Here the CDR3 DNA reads TGTGCCAGCAGCTTCAGGGGTTACGAGCAGTACTTC. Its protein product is CASSFRGYEQYF.

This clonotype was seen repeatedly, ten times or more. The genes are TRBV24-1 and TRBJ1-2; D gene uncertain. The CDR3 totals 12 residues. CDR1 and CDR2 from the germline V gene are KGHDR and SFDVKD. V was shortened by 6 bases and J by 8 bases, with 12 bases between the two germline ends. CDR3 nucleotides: TGTGCCACCAGTTCCATTGCAGCGGGCTACACCTTC. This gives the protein CATSSIAAGYTF.

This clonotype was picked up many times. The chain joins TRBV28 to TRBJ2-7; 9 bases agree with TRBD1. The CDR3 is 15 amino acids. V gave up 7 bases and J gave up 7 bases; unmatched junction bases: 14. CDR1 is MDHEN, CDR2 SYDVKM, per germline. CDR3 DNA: TGTGCCAGCACCTCACAGGGGGCTTATTATTCAGAGCAGTACTTC. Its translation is CASTSQGAYYSEQYF.

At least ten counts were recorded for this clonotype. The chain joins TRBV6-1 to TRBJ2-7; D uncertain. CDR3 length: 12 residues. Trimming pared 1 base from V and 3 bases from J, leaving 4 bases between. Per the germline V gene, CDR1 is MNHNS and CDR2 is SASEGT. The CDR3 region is CASSEESYEQYF. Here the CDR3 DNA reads TGTGCCAGCAGTGAAGAAAGCTACGAGCAGTACTTC.

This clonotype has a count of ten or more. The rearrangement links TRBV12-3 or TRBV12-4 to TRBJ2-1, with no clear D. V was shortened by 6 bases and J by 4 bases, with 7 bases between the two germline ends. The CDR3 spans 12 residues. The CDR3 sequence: CASSWVYNEQFF. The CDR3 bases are TGTGCCAGCAGCTGGGTGTACAATGAGCAGTTCTTC.

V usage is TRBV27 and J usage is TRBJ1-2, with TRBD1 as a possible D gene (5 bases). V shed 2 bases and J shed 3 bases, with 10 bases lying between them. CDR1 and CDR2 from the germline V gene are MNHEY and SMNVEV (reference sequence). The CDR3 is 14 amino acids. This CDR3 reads CASSLKGKDYGYTF. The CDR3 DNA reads TGTGCCAGCAGTTTAAAGGGGAAGGACTATGGCTACACCTTC.

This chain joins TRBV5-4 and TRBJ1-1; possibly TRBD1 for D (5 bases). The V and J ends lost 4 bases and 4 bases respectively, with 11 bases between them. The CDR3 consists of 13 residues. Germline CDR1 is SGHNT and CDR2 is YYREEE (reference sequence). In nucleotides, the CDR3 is TGTGCCAGCAGCCGTACCGGGGGCACTGAAGCTTTCTTT. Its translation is CASSRTGGTEAFF.

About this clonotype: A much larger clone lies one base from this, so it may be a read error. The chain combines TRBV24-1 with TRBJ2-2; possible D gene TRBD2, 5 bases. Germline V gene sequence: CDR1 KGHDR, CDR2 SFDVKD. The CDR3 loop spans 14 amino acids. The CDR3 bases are TGTGCCACCAGTGATGGGGTGGTCTCCGGGGAGCTGCTTTTT. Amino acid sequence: CATSDGVVSGELLF.

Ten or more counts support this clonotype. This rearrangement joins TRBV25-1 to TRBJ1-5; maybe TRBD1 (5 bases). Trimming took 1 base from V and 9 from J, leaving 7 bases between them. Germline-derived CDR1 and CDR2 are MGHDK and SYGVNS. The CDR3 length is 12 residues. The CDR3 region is CASSESGGPQHF. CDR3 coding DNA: TGTGCCAGCAGTGAATCGGGGGGGCCCCAGCATTTT.

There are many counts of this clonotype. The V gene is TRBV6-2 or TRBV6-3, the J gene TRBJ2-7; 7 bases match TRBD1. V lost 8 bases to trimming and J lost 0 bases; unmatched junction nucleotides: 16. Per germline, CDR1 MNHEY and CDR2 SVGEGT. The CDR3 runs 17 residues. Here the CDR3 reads CASARGTGQPNSYEQYF. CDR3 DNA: TGTGCCAGCGCTAGGGGGACGGGACAGCCGAACTCCTACGAGCAGTACTTC.

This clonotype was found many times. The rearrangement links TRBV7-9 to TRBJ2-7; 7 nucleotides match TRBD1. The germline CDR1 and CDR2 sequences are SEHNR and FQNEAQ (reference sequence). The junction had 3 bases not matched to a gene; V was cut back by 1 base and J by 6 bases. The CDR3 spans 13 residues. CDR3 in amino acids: CASSLEGTAEQYF. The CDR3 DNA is TGTGCCAGCAGCTTAGAAGGGACAGCCGAGCAGTACTTC.

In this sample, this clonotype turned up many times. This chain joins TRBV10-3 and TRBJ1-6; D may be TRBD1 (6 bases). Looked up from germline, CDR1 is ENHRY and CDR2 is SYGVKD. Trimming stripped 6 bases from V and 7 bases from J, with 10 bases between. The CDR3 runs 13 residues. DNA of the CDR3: TGTGCCATCAGCCGGGACAAAAATTCACCCCTCCACTTT. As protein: CAISRDKNSPLHF.

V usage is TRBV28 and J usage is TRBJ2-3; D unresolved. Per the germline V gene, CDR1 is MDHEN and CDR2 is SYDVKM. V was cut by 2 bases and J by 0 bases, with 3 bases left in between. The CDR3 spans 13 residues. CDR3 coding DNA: TGTGCCAGCAGTTTACCAAGCACAGATACGCAGTATTTT. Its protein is CASSLPSTDTQYF.